This is a list of T cell receptor beta chains from one sample in a study of shared clonotypes between healthy human individuals. TCRdb keeps only in-frame clones here, not all; method: immunoSEQ multiplex PCR. The profile covers roughly 1.4 million clones, with approximately 98.5% appearing a single time and approximately 0.4% taken by the ten largest. Material for sequencing was naive CD4+ T cells sorted from blood. The receptors derive from a man younger than 40 in good health. The CDR3 runs from the conserved cysteine through the conserved F or W. The D gene is left open where the match is weak. Size tells how often a clone was seen (once, few, many) or the class of an expanded clone, and some rows leave it out.

d_call clone_size j_call v_call cdr3_nt cdr3_aa
NA NA TRBJ1-3 TRBV6-1 TGTGCCAGCAGTGCCCTTACCCACTCTGGAAACACCATATATTTT CASSALTHSGNTIYF
NA NA TRBJ2-1 TRBV18 TGTGCCAGCTCACCCCAATCTATTCGGGAGTGGTCCTACAATGAGCAGTTCTTC CASSPQSIREWSYNEQFF
NA NA TRBJ2-3 TRBV11-2 TGTGCCAGCAGCTTAGATATATATCGTGATACGCAGTATTTT CASSLDIYRDTQYF
TRBD1 NA TRBJ1-2 TRBV13 TGTGCCAGCAGCTTCCCGCAGGGGGCTGGCGGCTACACCTTC CASSFPQGAGGYTF
NA NA TRBJ1-2 TRBV28 TGTGCCAGCAGTTTACCCTCCAAGGTTGGCTACACCTTC CASSLPSKVGYTF
TRBD2 NA TRBJ2-2 TRBV7-9 TGTGCCAGCAGCTTTGGAGGACTAGTCACCGGGGAGCTGTTTTTT CASSFGGLVTGELFF
TRBD2 once TRBJ2-7 TRBV7-9 TGTGCCAGCAGCCTAGCGGGAATCCACGAGCAGTACTTC CASSLAGIHEQYF
NA once TRBJ2-7 TRBV7-9 TGTGCCAGCAGCTTAGTGGGGGGCTTAATCTCCTACGAGCAGTACTTC CASSLVGGLISYEQYF
TRBD2 NA TRBJ2-2 TRBV6-5 TGTGCCAGCAGTTACCTAGACCTAGCGGGCACCGGGGAGCTGTTTTTT CASSYLDLAGTGELFF
NA once TRBJ1-1 TRBV29-1 TGCAGCGTTACCAGGGCGGCGGGTGAAGCTTTCTTT CSVTRAAGEAFF
NA NA TRBJ1-1 TRBV29-1 TGCAGCGCACCTCCTTTGGGGGAGACTGAAGCTTTCTTT CSAPPLGETEAFF
TRBD2 NA TRBJ2-7 TRBV29-1 TGCAGCGTCGAAGGGCTAGCGGGTTACGAGCAGTACTTC CSVEGLAGYEQYF
TRBD1 NA TRBJ1-2 TRBV28 TGTGCCAGCAGTTTCGACAGGGGCGACTATGGCTACACCTTC CASSFDRGDYGYTF
TRBD1 NA TRBJ2-5 TRBV15 TGTGCCACCAGCACCGGGACAGGGGGCGCGGAGACCCAGTACTTC CATSTGTGGAETQYF
TRBD2 NA TRBJ2-7 TRBV28 TGTGCCAGCAGACCGTCTAAGGGGACTAGCTCCTACGAGCAGTACTTC CASRPSKGTSSYEQYF
TRBD2 NA TRBJ2-2 TRBV5-1 TGCGCCAGCAGCTTGGCCACTAGCGGGAGATACACCGGGGAGCTGTTTTTT CASSLATSGRYTGELFF
NA NA TRBJ1-1 TRBV2 TGTGCCAGCAGTGATGACAAAGTTGAAGCTTTCTTT CASSDDKVEAFF
TRBD1 NA TRBJ2-1 TRBV5-1 TGCGCCAGCAGCTTCCCAGGTCGGGACAGGGTTAGTTTCTTC CASSFPGRDRVSFF
NA NA TRBJ1-1 TRBV5-1 TGCGCCAGCAGCATTGTCCTTGGGACTGAAGCTTTCTTT CASSIVLGTEAFF
NA NA TRBJ2-7 TRBV19 TGTGCCAGTAGTAAAGATTCCGGGGCCTGGGCCTCCTACGAGCAGTACTTC CASSKDSGAWASYEQYF
TRBD2 NA TRBJ2-1 TRBV29-1 TGCAGCGTTGAGGCGGGAGTCCGCAATGAGCAGTTCTTC CSVEAGVRNEQFF
NA NA TRBJ2-7 TRBV6-1 TGTGCCAGCAGCGGGACAAATTACGAGCAGTACTTC CASSGTNYEQYF
NA once TRBJ1-2 TRBV9 TGTGCCTCGGGGCGCGAATTAGGCTACACCTTC CASGRELGYTF
TRBD2 NA TRBJ2-3 TRBV28 TGTGCCAGCAGCTCACCGGGACTAGCGGTTAATACGCAGTATTTT CASSSPGLAVNTQYF
TRBD2 NA TRBJ2-1 TRBV18 TGTGCCAGCTCACAGCGGACTAGCGGGAACGATGAGCAGTTCTTC CASSQRTSGNDEQFF
TRBD1 NA TRBJ1-2 TRBV2 TGTGCCAGCAGTGAGGGACAGGGGGCGATCTATGGCTACACCTTC CASSEGQGAIYGYTF
TRBD2 once TRBJ2-7 TRBV28 TGTGCCAGCAGTCCTACTAGCGGGAGCCCGTACGAGCAGTACTTC CASSPTSGSPYEQYF
NA NA TRBJ1-5 TRBV11-2 TGTGCCAGCAGCTTATCTCGCAATCAGCCCCAGCATTTT CASSLSRNQPQHF
NA NA TRBJ1-1 TRBV6-5 TGTGCCAGCAGAATGCCAGTGGGGAACACTGAAGCTTTCTTT CASRMPVGNTEAFF
TRBD2 NA TRBJ2-3 TRBV29-1 TGCAGCGTTGATTGGGGGAGGCGGACTAGCGATACGCAGTATTTT CSVDWGRRTSDTQYF
TRBD1 NA TRBJ1-1 TRBV9 TGTGCCAGCAACGAAGGACAGGGGACGATGAACACTGAAGCTTTCTTT CASNEGQGTMNTEAFF
NA NA TRBJ2-5 TRBV5-1 TGCGCCAGCAGCTTGAGGGGAGGGGGCAATCAAGAGACCCAGTACTTC CASSLRGGGNQETQYF
TRBD2 NA TRBJ2-3 TRBV9 TGTGCCAGCAGCGTAAGCGGGAGAAGCACAGATACGCAGTATTTT CASSVSGRSTDTQYF
NA NA TRBJ1-2 TRBV29-1 TGCAGCGTTGAAGATCATGAGGGAGGCTATGGCTACACCTTC CSVEDHEGGYGYTF
TRBD2 NA TRBJ2-2 TRBV5-4 TGTGCCAGCAGCTCCAGGTCGGGACTAGCGACAACCGGGGAGCTGTTTTTT CASSSRSGLATTGELFF
NA NA TRBJ2-3 TRBV7-3 TGTGCCAGCAGCTTAACAGGGACAGATACGCAGTATTTT CASSLTGTDTQYF
NA NA TRBJ2-3 TRBV5-1 TGCGCCAGCAGTGAAGATATCTCAGATACGCAGTATTTT CASSEDISDTQYF
NA NA TRBJ2-1 TRBV5-1 TGCGCCAGCAGCCTAGGGTGGGGCAATGAGCAGTTCTTC CASSLGWGNEQFF
TRBD2 NA TRBJ2-2 TRBV5-6 TGTGCCAGCAGCTTGGTGGGACTAGCGGGGGTGAACACCGGGGAGCTGTTTTTT CASSLVGLAGVNTGELFF
NA once TRBJ2-1 TRBV2 TGTGCCAGCAGACGGTGGGGATCTTCCTACAATGAGCAGTTCTTC CASRRWGSSYNEQFF
TRBD1 NA TRBJ2-2 TRBV6-6 TGTGCCAGCAGTTTGGGACAGGGTACCGGGGAGCTGTTTTTT CASSLGQGTGELFF
NA NA TRBJ2-1 TRBV5-4 TGTGCCAGCAGCTTGGGGGGGCGGGGCCCCTCCTACAATGAGCAGTTCTTC CASSLGGRGPSYNEQFF
NA once TRBJ2-2 TRBV18 TGTGCCAGCTCACCACAAGGTTGGAGCACCGGGGAGCTGTTTTTT CASSPQGWSTGELFF